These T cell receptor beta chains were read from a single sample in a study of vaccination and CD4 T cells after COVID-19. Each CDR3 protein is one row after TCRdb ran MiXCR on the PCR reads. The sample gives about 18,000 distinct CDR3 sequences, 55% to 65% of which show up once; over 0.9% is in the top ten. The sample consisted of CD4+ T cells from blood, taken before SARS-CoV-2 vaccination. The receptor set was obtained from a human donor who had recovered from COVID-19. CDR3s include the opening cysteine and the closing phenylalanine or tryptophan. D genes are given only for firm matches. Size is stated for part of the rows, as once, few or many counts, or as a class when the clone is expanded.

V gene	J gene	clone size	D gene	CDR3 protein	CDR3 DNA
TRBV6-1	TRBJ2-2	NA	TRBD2	CASSPNSGRVSNTGELFF	TGTGCCAGCAGTCCCAACAGCGGGAGGGTTAGTAACACCGGGGAGCTGTTTTTT
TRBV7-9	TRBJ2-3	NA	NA	CASSLAGNQLNTQYF	TGTGCCAGCAGCTTAGCGGGCAACCAACTTAATACGCAGTATTTT
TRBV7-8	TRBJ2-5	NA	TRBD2	CASSSQGLATETQYF	TGTGCCAGCAGCTCCCAGGGACTAGCTACGGAGACCCAGTACTTC
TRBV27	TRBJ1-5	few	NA	CASSRERGPQHF	TGTGCCAGCAGCCGTGAAAGGGGGCCCCAGCATTTT
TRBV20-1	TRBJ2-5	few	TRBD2	CSARVVLAGYQETQYF	TGCAGTGCTAGAGTAGTACTAGCGGGCTACCAAGAGACCCAGTACTTC
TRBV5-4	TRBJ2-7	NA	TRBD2	CASSPAGTGAQRYF	TGTGCCAGCAGCCCAGCGGGGACGGGAGCTCAGCGGTACTTC
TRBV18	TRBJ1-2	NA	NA	CASSPVVGVNGYTF	TGTGCCAGCTCCCCGGTGGTAGGGGTAAATGGCTACACCTTC
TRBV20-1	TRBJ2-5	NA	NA	CSARDLGETQYF	TGCAGTGCTAGAGATCTGGGGGAGACCCAGTACTTC
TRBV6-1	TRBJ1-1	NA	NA	CASTQEGSATEAFF	TGTGCCAGCACCCAAGAGGGCTCGGCGACTGAAGCTTTCTTT
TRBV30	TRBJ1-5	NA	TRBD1	CAWSAERDSYSNQPQHF	TGTGCCTGGAGTGCCGAACGGGACAGCTATAGCAATCAGCCCCAGCATTTT
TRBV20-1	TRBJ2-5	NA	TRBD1	CSARGTGTGKETQYF	TGCAGTGCTAGGGGTACCGGGACAGGGAAAGAGACCCAGTACTTC
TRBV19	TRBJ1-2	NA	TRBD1	CASSMRNRGRPNYGYTF	TGTGCCAGTAGTATGCGAAACAGGGGACGTCCTAACTATGGCTACACCTTC
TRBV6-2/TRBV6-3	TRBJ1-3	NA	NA	CASDRGSGNTIYF	TGTGCCAGTGACCGAGGCTCTGGAAACACCATATATTTT
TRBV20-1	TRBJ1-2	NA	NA	CSADSRDTQNYGCTF	TGCAGTGCTGATAGCCGGGACACCCAGAACTATGGCTGCACCTTC
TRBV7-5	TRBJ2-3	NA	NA	CISVSGGGASTDTQYF	NA
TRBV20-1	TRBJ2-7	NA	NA	CSAIPGMIADTYEQYF	TGCAGTGCTATTCCCGGGATGATAGCGGATACCTACGAGCAGTACTTC
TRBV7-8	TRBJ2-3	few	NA	CASSRMRGSVSSITDTQYF	TGTGCCAGCAGCCGGATGCGGGGTTCCGTATCCTCAATCACAGATACGCAGTATTTT
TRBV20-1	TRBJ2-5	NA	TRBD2	CSAVDRTSGSGETQYF	TGCAGTGCAGTAGATAGGACTAGCGGGAGCGGGGAGACCCAGTACTTC
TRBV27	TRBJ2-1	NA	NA	CASSLLGGHEQFF	TGTGCCAGCAGCCTACTGGGGGGGCATGAGCAGTTCTTC
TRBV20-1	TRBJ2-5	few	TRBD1	CSARVPTGRRETQYF	TGCAGTGCTAGAGTACCGACAGGGCGGCGGGAGACCCAGTACTTC
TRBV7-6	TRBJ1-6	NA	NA	CASSSYQLSNSPLHF	TGTGCCAGCAGCTCGTACCAATTATCTAATTCACCCCTCCACTTT
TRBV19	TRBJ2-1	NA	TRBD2	CASKWSGRTGSNEQFF	TGTGCCAGTAAATGGAGCGGGAGAACGGGCAGCAATGAGCAGTTCTTC
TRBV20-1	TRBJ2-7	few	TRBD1	CSARGGTGLYEQYF	TGCAGTGCTAGAGGGGGGACAGGGCTCTACGAGCAGTACTTC
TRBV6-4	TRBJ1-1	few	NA	CASSVERGAEAFF	TGTGCCAGCAGTGTGGAGAGGGGAGCTGAAGCTTTCTTT
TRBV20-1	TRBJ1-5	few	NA	CSARPGAGNQPQHF	TGCAGTGCTAGGCCCGGGGCGGGCAATCAGCCCCAGCATTTT
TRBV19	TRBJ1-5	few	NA	CASKAQDNQPQHF	TGTGCCAGTAAGGCACAAGATAATCAGCCCCAGCATTTT
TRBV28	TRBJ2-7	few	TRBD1	CASSSGQGAYEQYF	TGTGCCAGCAGTTCAGGACAGGGGGCTTACGAGCAGTACTTC
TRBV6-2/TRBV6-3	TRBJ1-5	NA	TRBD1	CASSKNRGQPQHF	TGTGCCAGCAGTAAGAACAGGGGTCAGCCCCAGCATTTT
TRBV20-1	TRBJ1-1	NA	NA	CSASGGDEAFF	TGCAGTGCGTCAGGCGGGGATGAAGCTTTCTTT
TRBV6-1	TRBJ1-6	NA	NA	CASSRDPGNSPLHF	TGTGCCAGCAGTCGAGACCCAGGGAATTCACCCCTCCACTTT
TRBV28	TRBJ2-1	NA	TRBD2	CASSSSTSGIYNEQFF	TGTGCCAGCAGTTCCTCGACTAGCGGGATATACAATGAGCAGTTCTTC
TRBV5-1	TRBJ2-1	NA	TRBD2	CASSLGSGTSLYNEQFF	TGCGCCAGCAGCTTGGGATCCGGGACTAGCCTCTACAATGAGCAGTTCTTC
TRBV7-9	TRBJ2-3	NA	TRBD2	CASSLTRTSGSFTDTQYF	TGTGCCAGCAGCTTAACTCGGACTAGCGGGAGTTTCACAGATACGCAGTATTTT
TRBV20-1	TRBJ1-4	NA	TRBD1	CSAPRQGLEEKLFF	TGCAGTGCTCCTAGACAGGGACTTGAGGAAAAACTGTTTTTT
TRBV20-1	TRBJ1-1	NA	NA	CSAGTTGNTEAFF	TGCAGTGCGGGAACTACGGGTAACACTGAAGCTTTCTTT
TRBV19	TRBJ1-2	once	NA	CASSVDRDLDGYTF	TGTGCCAGTAGTGTAGACCGGGACCTCGATGGCTACACCTTC
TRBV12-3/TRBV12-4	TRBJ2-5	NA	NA	CASRGGQWETQYF	TGTGCCAGCAGAGGGGGACAATGGGAGACCCAGTACTTC
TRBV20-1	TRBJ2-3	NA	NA	CSVEGGTGPTDTQYF	TGCAGTGTAGAGGGCGGGACGGGTCCCACAGATACGCAGTATTTT
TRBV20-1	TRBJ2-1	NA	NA	CSAQADYYNEQFF	TGCAGTGCCCAAGCGGATTACTACAATGAGCAGTTCTTC
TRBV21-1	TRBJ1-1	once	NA	CASSKGVKLRGSENTEAFF	TGTGCCAGCAGCAAAGGGGTAAAGTTAAGGGGGAGTGAGAACACTGAAGCTTTCTTT
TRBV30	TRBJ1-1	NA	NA	CAWSGGRNTEAFF	TGTGCCTGGAGTGGGGGGAGGAACACTGAAGCTTTCTTT
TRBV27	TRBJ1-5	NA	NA	CASSLRGEGYQPQHF	TGTGCCAGCAGTTTACGAGGGGAGGGCTATCAGCCCCAGCATTTT
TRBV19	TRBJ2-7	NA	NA	CASSIKVDGIYEQYF	TGTGCCAGTAGTATAAAAGTGGACGGAATCTACGAGCAGTACTTC
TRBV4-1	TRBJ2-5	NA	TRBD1	CASSQGDRETQYF	TGCGCCAGCAGCCAAGGGGACAGAGAGACCCAGTACTTC
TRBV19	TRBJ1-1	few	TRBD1	CASSGTALNTEAFF	TGTGCCAGTAGTGGGACAGCTCTGAACACTGAAGCTTTCTTT
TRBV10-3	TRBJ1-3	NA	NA	CAISESPGSGNTIYF	TGTGCCATCAGTGAGTCCCCCGGCTCTGGAAACACCATATATTTT
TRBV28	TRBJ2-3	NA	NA	CASSSGGAGETTDTQYF	TGTGCCAGCAGTTCAGGGGGGGCCGGAGAGACCACAGATACGCAGTATTTT
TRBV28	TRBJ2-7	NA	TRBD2	CASNDSGRDDYEQYF	TGTGCCAGCAATGATAGCGGGAGGGACGACTACGAGCAGTACTTC
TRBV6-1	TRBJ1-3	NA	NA	CASSEAGRGNTIYF	TGTGCCAGCAGTGAAGCAGGGCGTGGAAACACCATATATTTT
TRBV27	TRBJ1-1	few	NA	CASNGWDGEAFF	TGTGCCAGCAACGGGTGGGACGGTGAAGCTTTCTTT
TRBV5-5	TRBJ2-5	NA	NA	CASSLIGGQETQYF	TGTGCCAGCAGCCTGATTGGGGGCCAAGAGACCCAGTACTTC
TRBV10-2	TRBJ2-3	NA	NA	CASSETGSDTQYF	TGCGCCAGCAGTGAGACAGGGTCAGATACGCAGTATTTT
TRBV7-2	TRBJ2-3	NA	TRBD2	CASSLVSGRVTDTQYF	TGTGCCAGCAGCTTAGTTAGCGGGAGAGTCACAGATACGCAGTATTTT
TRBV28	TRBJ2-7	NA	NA	CASSFSLQGLTYEQYF	TGTGCCAGCAGTTTTAGTCTCCAGGGGCTAACCTACGAGCAGTACTTC
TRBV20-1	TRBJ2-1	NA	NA	CSANSGGQGFYNEQFF	TGCAGTGCTAACTCCGGGGGGCAGGGCTTCTACAATGAGCAGTTCTTC
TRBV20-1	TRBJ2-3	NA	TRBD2	CSARDLREGTDFLGHDTQYF	TGCAGTGCTAGAGATTTGAGGGAGGGGACCGACTTTCTAGGCCACGATACGCAGTATTTT
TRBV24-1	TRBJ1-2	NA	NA	CATSDPGAQRGYTF	TGTGCCACCAGTGACCCGGGGGCGCAAAGGGGCTACACCTTC